Listed below are T cell receptor beta chains from one sample, sequenced in a study of T cells in Graves' hyperthyroidism and ophthalmopathy. Each CDR3 protein gets one entry after TCRdb re-called the multiplex PCR reads with MiXCR. The sample comprises around 200,000 distinct CDR3 sequences, approximately 17% of which are singletons, and around 27% rests with the top ten. The sequencing input was blood. These receptors all stem from a woman in her forties or fifties with Graves' hyperthyroidism. Both conserved end residues are part of each CDR3. A D gene is named only where the DNA matches it firmly. Part of the rows lack a size; the others show once, few, many or a class for expanded clones.

j_call cdr3_length d_call clone_size v_call cdr3_nt cdr3_aa
TRBJ1-1 17 TRBD1 . TRBV20-1 TGCAGTGCCAATACGGACAGGGGGGGAGACATGAACACTGAAGCTTTCTTT CSANTDRGGDMNTEAFF
TRBJ2-3 12 . many TRBV7-2 TGTGCCAGCAGACGGGGCACAGATACGCAGTATTTT CASRRGTDTQYF
TRBJ1-5 13 TRBD1 many TRBV6-1 TGTGCCAGCAGTCGGGACAGGGGTCAGCCCCAGCATTTT CASSRDRGQPQHF
TRBJ2-1 17 TRBD2 . TRBV28 TGTGCCAGCAGTCAACTAGCGGGGGGAAGCTCCTACAATGAGCAGTTCTTC CASSQLAGGSSYNEQFF
TRBJ1-2 15 TRBD1 many TRBV20-1 TGCAGTGCAACCGGGACAGGGTTTCGGGTTCATGGCTACACCTTC CSATGTGFRVHGYTF
TRBJ1-4 15 TRBD1 many TRBV2 TGTGCCAGCAGCACCGACAGGGTTGCTAATGAAAAACTGTTTTTT CASSTDRVANEKLFF
TRBJ2-5 13 . many TRBV11-2 TGTGCCAGCAGCCAGACACTCCAAGAGACCCAGTACTTC CASSQTLQETQYF
TRBJ2-6 16 . many TRBV9 TGTGCCAGCAGCGGTGGGATTGTCTCTGGGGCCAACGTCCTGACTTTC CASSGGIVSGANVLTF
TRBJ1-2 16 TRBD1 many TRBV6-1 TGTGCCAGCAGTCCCGGGACAGGGGACAGCCTCTATGGCTACACCTTC CASSPGTGDSLYGYTF
TRBJ2-2 13 . many TRBV12-3/TRBV12-4 TGTGCCAGCAGCCGCTATAACACCGGGGAGCTGTTTTTT CASSRYNTGELFF
TRBJ2-3 14 . many TRBV28 TGTGCCAGCAGTTTGTCTCAGGGTACAGATACGCAGTATTTT CASSLSQGTDTQYF
TRBJ1-2 16 . few TRBV4-1 TGCGCCAGCAGCCTCCCTGAAGGAGGGGGGCATTATGGCTACACCTTC CASSLPEGGGHYGYTF
TRBJ1-2 13 . few TRBV4-2 TGTGCCAGCAGCCAAGTCACGAACTATGGCTACACCTTC CASSQVTNYGYTF
TRBJ2-7 13 TRBD2 . TRBV20-1 TGCAGTGCTAGGGACGGGGGGGGGGACGAGCAGTACTTC CSARDGGGDEQYF
TRBJ2-1 12 TRBD1 . TRBV11-2 TGTGCCAGCAGCGGGACAGCGAATGAGCAGTTCTTC CASSGTANEQFF
TRBJ2-7 15 TRBD1 . TRBV28 TGTGCCAGCAGACCCGGGACAGGGGTTTTCTACGAGCAGTACTTC CASRPGTGVFYEQYF
TRBJ1-2 15 . many TRBV6-1 TGTGCCAGCAATTACGGAGACACCGGTAACTATGGCTACACCTTC CASNYGDTGNYGYTF
TRBJ2-7 13 TRBD2 . TRBV7-9 TGTGCCAGCAGCTTGGGGACTAGCCTCGAGCAGTACTTC CASSLGTSLEQYF
TRBJ1-6 15 TRBD1 many TRBV12-3/TRBV12-4 TGTGCCAGCAGTTTACGCAGGGGGGAGATCTCACCCCTCCACTTT CASSLRRGEISPLHF
TRBJ1-1 16 TRBD1 many TRBV5-1 TGCGCCAGCAGCTTTGGGGACAGGCGAGCGAACACTGAAGCTTTCTTT CASSFGDRRANTEAFF
TRBJ1-2 12 . many TRBV6-1 TGTGCCAGCAATGAGGGGTCCTATGGCTACACCTTC CASNEGSYGYTF
TRBJ1-1 13 . few TRBV5-1 TGCGCCAGCAGCTTGGTGGGGGGATATGAAGCTCTCTTT CASSLVGGYEALF
TRBJ2-7 14 . many TRBV19 TGTGCCAGTAGTATTCGCCTCGGAACCTACGGGCAGTACTTC CASSIRLGTYGQYF
TRBJ2-3 15 . many TRBV12-3/TRBV12-4 TGTGCCAGCAGCCGGAGGCGGACCTCCGCAAATACGCAGTATTTT CASSRRRTSANTQYF
TRBJ2-1 15 TRBD1 many TRBV3-1 TGTGCCAGCAGCCCGGGACAGCTAACAAACAATGAGCAGTTCTTC CASSPGQLTNNEQFF
TRBJ2-3 16 TRBD2 many TRBV20-1 TGCAGTGCTAGAGATTTACTAGCGGGGGATGCAGATACGCAGTATTTT CSARDLLAGDADTQYF
TRBJ1-3 14 . many TRBV6-1 TGTGCCAGCAGTGAGAACACCTCTGGAAACACCATATATTTT CASSENTSGNTIYF
TRBJ2-7 13 . many TRBV7-8 TGTGCCAGCAGACAGTCTAGCTCCTACGAGCAGTACTTC CASRQSSSYEQYF
TRBJ2-1 14 TRBD2 few TRBV7-2 TGTGCCAGCAGCCCACTAGCGTTGGGGAATGAGCAGTTCTTC CASSPLALGNEQFF
TRBJ1-1 14 TRBD1 many TRBV10-3 TGTGCCATCAGCAGGGACAGTTCTTACACTGAAGCTTTCTTT CAISRDSSYTEAFF
TRBJ2-3 14 . many TRBV10-3 TGTGCCACCTCCGGGACCGGGAGCACAGATACGCAGTATTTT CATSGTGSTDTQYF
TRBJ2-3 18 . many TRBV19 TGTGCCAGTAGCCCTATACGAACCCTTATCACTAGCACAGATACGCAGTATTTT CASSPIRTLITSTDTQYF
TRBJ1-5 12 TRBD1 many TRBV29-1 TGCAGCGTCGGACAGGGGACTCAGCCCCAGCATTTT CSVGQGTQPQHF
TRBJ1-1 14 . many TRBV6-2/TRBV6-3 TGTGCCAGCAGTTACCGTCGAGGTAACACTGAAGCTTTCTTT CASSYRRGNTEAFF
TRBJ2-2 14 TRBD1 . TRBV27 TGTGCCAGCAGGGACAGGGGTTGGACCGGGGAGCTGTTTTTT CASRDRGWTGELFF
TRBJ1-1 14 . many TRBV29-1 TGCAGCGTTATACGGGGGAGTATGAACACTGAAGCTTTCTTT CSVIRGSMNTEAFF
TRBJ1-3 15 . few TRBV2 TGTGCCAGTGCGGTAGACAGGCCACTTCGAAACACCATATATTTT CASAVDRPLRNTIYF
TRBJ2-3 12 . many TRBV20-1 TGCAGTGCTAATAGGGACACAGATACGCAGTATTTT CSANRDTDTQYF
TRBJ2-5 14 . many TRBV19 TGTGCCAGTAGTACTCACACGGCAAGAGAGACCCAGTACTTC CASSTHTARETQYF
TRBJ2-7 17 TRBD1 many TRBV27 TGTGCCAGCAGTTTATCGTTGACTGGGGACAGGGGTTACGAGCAGTACTTC CASSLSLTGDRGYEQYF
TRBJ2-1 14 . many TRBV6-2/TRBV6-3 TGTGCCAGCAGTTCTAGCCTCTCCTACAATGAGCAGTTCTTC CASSSSLSYNEQFF
TRBJ1-6 14 . many TRBV13 TGTGCCAGCAGCTTCGGGGGGGGCGGTTCACCCCTCCACTTT CASSFGGGGSPLHF
TRBJ2-5 13 TRBD1 few TRBV24-1 TGTGCCACCAGTTACAGGGGTTCGGAGCCCCAGTACTTC CATSYRGSEPQYF
TRBJ2-1 15 TRBD1 many TRBV6-1 TGTGCCAGCACCAACGGACAGGGTAGATTGAATGAGCAGTTCTTC CASTNGQGRLNEQFF
TRBJ2-1 15 TRBD2 many TRBV19 TGTGCCAGTAGCCTGGGACTAGGCTCCTACAATGAGCAGTTCTTC CASSLGLGSYNEQFF
TRBJ2-5 17 TRBD2 many TRBV4-2 TGTGCCAGCAGCCAAGAAACGGCAGCGGGATTCGGAGAGACCCAGTACTTC CASSQETAAGFGETQYF
TRBJ2-3 12 . many TRBV7-2 TGTGCCAGCCAGGGTTTGGTAGATACGCAGTATTTT CASQGLVDTQYF
TRBJ1-1 17 . many TRBV5-6 TGTGCCAGCAGCTTGAGTCTTATTGCAGCTGTGAACACTGAAGCTTTCTTT CASSLSLIAAVNTEAFF
TRBJ2-5 12 . many TRBV6-2/TRBV6-3 TGTGCCAGCACCGAAAGGGGAGGGACCCAGTACTTC CASTERGGTQYF
TRBJ1-2 16 . many TRBV12-3/TRBV12-4 TGTGCCAGCAGTTCAAGTTGGCAGGCCCCCCGGTATGGCTACACCTTC CASSSSWQAPRYGYTF
TRBJ1-2 14 . few TRBV6-2/TRBV6-3 TGTGCCAGCAGTTACGCGTCCCGGACCTTGGGCTACACCTTC CASSYASRTLGYTF
TRBJ1-6 15 . few TRBV27 TGTGCCAGCACCTCGCTGGGAAGTTTAGGTTCACCCCTCCACTTT CASTSLGSLGSPLHF
TRBJ2-2 15 . many TRBV7-8 TGTGCCAGCAGGCCGTGGACGGCGGGGACCGGGGAGCTGTTTTTT CASRPWTAGTGELFF
TRBJ1-2 15 . many TRBV28 TGTGCCAGCTTCCCTCCGGACAGCGCTAACTATGGCTACACCTTC CASFPPDSANYGYTF